These 21 T cell receptor beta chains were all obtained from the same sample, sequenced in a study of T-cell memory formation after mild COVID-19. In TCRdb, the 5' RACE reads were re-called with MiXCR into one record per CDR3 protein. Of a few hundred thousand distinct CDR3 sequences listed, 15% to 20% are singletons. The sequencing sample was made of PBMCs or a T cell subset sorted from them (not recorded which). The origin of the receptors is a man in his late teens or twenties who had mild COVID-19 (a few samples of this study predate the infection). Cell type and time point are not known.

The chain employs TRBV28 and TRBJ2-2; D may be TRBD2 (5 bases). This CDR3 contains 13 residues. V was cut by 6 bases and J by 6 bases, with 11 bases left in between. Germline assignment: CDR1 MDHEN and CDR2 SYDVKM. Here the CDR3 reads CASSNVASGELFF. In DNA form, the CDR3 reads TGTGCCAGCAGCAACGTAGCGTCCGGGGAGCTGTTTTTT.

This clonotype was observed a few times. J is TRBJ1-1 and V is TRBV4-3, with 7 positions matching TRBD1. This CDR3 has 16 amino acids. V lost 0 bases, J lost 7 bases, and 11 bases stayed unmatched. Germline lookup yields CDR1 LGHNA and CDR2 YSLEER. The CDR3 DNA is TGCGCCAGCAGCCAAGATCCTCGGACAGGCAGAGTTGAAGCTTTCTTT. This codes for CASSQDPRTGRVEAFF.

This chain uses TRBV7-6 with TRBJ2-3; 9 bases fit TRBD2. The CDR3 covers 17 residues. Per germline, CDR1 SGHVS and CDR2 FNYEAQ. After removal of 6 bases from V and 1 base from J, the junction contained 11 bases not matched to a gene. The CDR3 here is CASRMTSGPGGTDTQYF. As DNA, the CDR3 is TGTGCCAGCAGAATGACTAGCGGCCCGGGTGGCACAGATACGCAGTATTTT.

The V call is TRBV5-1, the J call TRBJ2-5; D unclear. This CDR3 is 12 amino acids long. Germline CDR1 is SGHRS and CDR2 is YFSETQ. V gave up 4 bases and J gave up 5 bases, with 9 bases separating them. The CDR3 loop is CASSRWPETQYF. The DNA for the CDR3 is TGCGCCAGCAGCCGCTGGCCGGAGACCCAGTACTTC.

This clonotype was found a few times. For the CDR3, the DNA is TGCAGCGGGGTTGACAGGGATTATGACGAGCAGTACTTC. Amino acids: CSGVDRDYDEQYF. The rearrangement uses TRBV29-1 and TRBJ2-7; TRBD1 aligns across 7 bases. Germline-derived CDR1 and CDR2 are SQVTM and ANQGSEA. The CDR3 spans 13 residues. V trimming: 7 bases; J trimming: 5 bases; junction bases outside the gene matches: 11.

Many counts were recorded for this clonotype. The chain employs TRBV5-1 and TRBJ2-3; TRBD2 agrees at 10 bases. Looked up from germline, CDR1 is SGHRS and CDR2 is YFSETQ. CDR3 length: 16 amino acids. With 0 bases clipped from V and 4 bases from J, the junction kept 5 bases outside the gene matches. CDR3 coding DNA: TGCGCCAGCAGCTTGGGTAGCGGGGGGCGGCCAGATACGCAGTATTTT. Its protein product is CASSLGSGGRPDTQYF.

V gene TRBV5-1 combines with J gene TRBJ2-2, with D perhaps matching TRBD2 (5 bases). CDR3 length equals 14 residues. CDR1 is SGHRS and CDR2 is YFSETQ in the germline V gene. Trimming cost V 6 bases and J 7 bases, with 16 bases left between them. DNA of the CDR3: TGCGCCAGCAACGACTACGGCTCCGGCGGGGAGCTGTTTTTT. This gives the protein CASNDYGSGGELFF.

This rearrangement joins TRBV29-1 to TRBJ1-2; the D is unclear. Germline loops: CDR1 SQVTM, CDR2 ANQGSEA. This CDR3 is 15 amino acids long. The V end lost 4 bases, the J end lost 6 bases, and 21 bases lay between the germline ends. Here the CDR3 DNA reads TGCAGCGTTGCATGGGGTTTTTCATCCCTCGATGGCTACACCTTC. Translating it yields CSVAWGFSSLDGYTF.

This clonotype was recorded a few times. The gene calls are TRBV4-3 and TRBJ2-7, with a tentative D call TRBD2 (7 bases). The germline V gene has CDR1 LGHNA and CDR2 YSLEER. The V and J ends lost 1 base and 4 bases respectively, with 14 bases between them. This CDR3 contains 15 residues. CDR3: CASSQAGGAAYEQYF. CDR3 in DNA: TGCGCCAGCAGCCAAGCGGGGGGCGCAGCTTACGAGCAGTACTTC.

This clonotype was recorded a few times. The V call is TRBV18, the J call TRBJ2-3; tentative D call: TRBD2 (5 bases). Trimming stripped 6 bases from V and 3 bases from J, with 19 bases between. Per germline, CDR1 KGHSH and CDR2 LQKENI. The CDR3 spans 16 residues. The CDR3 protein is CASSGSETDSTDTQYF. The CDR3 bases are TGTGCCAGCTCGGGGTCCGAAACGGACTCAACAGATACGCAGTATTTT.

This clonotype was seen only a few times. The chain has TRBV12-3 or TRBV12-4 and TRBJ1-1; unclear D gene. The ends were cut back, 6 bases at V and 5 bases at J, with 16 bases in the middle. There are 14 residues in the CDR3. For the CDR3, the DNA is TGTGCCAGCAGCCCGAGTAGTTTTAGAACTGAAGCTTTCTTT. Translating it yields CASSPSSFRTEAFF.

This clonotype was detected only a few times. The chain uses TRBV3-1 and TRBJ2-2, with D perhaps being TRBD1 or TRBD2 (6 bases each). CDR3 length: 17 residues. Per the germline V gene, CDR1 is LGHDT and CDR2 is YNNKEL (reference sequence). V was pared by 1 base and J by 3 bases, with 15 bases between. CDR3 sequence (DNA): TGTGCCAGCAGCCAAGTCGACCCGGGGGCTGACACCGGGGAGCTGTTTTTT. This sequence encodes CASSQVDPGADTGELFF. Drawing the rest from reference TRBV3-1 and TRBJ2-2, the complete variable domain is DTAVSQTPKYLVTQMGNDKSIKCEQNLGHDTMYWYKQDSKKFLKIMFSYNNKELIINETVPNRFSPKSPDKAHLNLHINSLELGDSAVYFCASSQVDPGADTGELFFGEGSRLTVL.

The chain carries TRBV5-4 and TRBJ2-5; maybe TRBD1 (5 bases). Germline values: CDR1 SGHNT, CDR2 YYREEE (reference sequence). V was clipped by 2 bases and J by 3 bases, with 11 bases between them. This CDR3 region has 14 residues. The CDR3 reads CASSLGVREETQYF. CDR3 bases: TGTGCCAGCAGCTTAGGGGTCCGTGAAGAGACCCAGTACTTC.

This clonotype was detected a few times. The chain uses TRBV5-4 and TRBJ1-2, with a possible D match to TRBD1 (5 bases). The CDR3 is made up of 16 amino acids. V shed 0 bases and J shed 7 bases, with 19 bases lying between them. Germline CDR1 reads SGHNT; CDR2 reads YYREEE (reference sequence). The CDR3 loop reads CASSLDGWGSWGGYTF. The CDR3 DNA is TGTGCCAGCAGCTTGGACGGGTGGGGGAGTTGGGGTGGCTACACCTTC.

The chain combines TRBV6-6 with TRBJ1-5, with D possibly TRBD1 on 5 matching bases. The ends were cut back, 0 bases at V and 6 bases at J, with 18 bases in the middle. This CDR3 region has 17 residues. Per germline, CDR1 MNHNY and CDR2 SVGAGI (reference sequence). This CDR3 is CASSYSILGRDRQPQHF. The CDR3 bases are TGTGCCAGCAGTTACTCGATACTGGGACGGGATCGTCAGCCCCAGCATTTT.

This clonotype was observed a few times. This chain connects TRBV7-2 to TRBJ2-5; 11 positions agree with TRBD2. Germline values: CDR1 SGHTA, CDR2 FQGNSA. V was clipped by 4 bases and J by 5 bases; unmatched bases: 6. This CDR3 is built from 15 residues. Here the CDR3 DNA reads TGTGCCAGCAGCTCCTTTAGCGGGGGGGTGGAGACCCAGTACTTC. Translation: CASSSFSGGVETQYF. Full variable domain (rest looked up from reference TRBV7-2 and TRBJ2-5): GAGVSQSPSNKVTEKGKDVELRCDPISGHTALYWYRQSLGQGLEFLIYFQGNSAPDKSGLPSDRFSAERTGGSVSTLTIQRTQQEDSAVYLCASSSFSGGVETQYFGPGTRLLVL.

The chain employs TRBV5-1 and TRBJ1-2; TRBD1 is a possible D gene (6 bases). CDR1 is SGHRS, CDR2 YFSETQ, per germline. The V end lost 4 bases, the J end lost 7 bases, and 14 bases lay between the germline ends. The CDR3 extends over 13 amino acids. The CDR3 region has the DNA TGCGCCAGCAGCGACGGACAGCAGCTTGGCTACACCTTC. Protein: CASSDGQQLGYTF.

The rearrangement joins TRBV7-9 to TRBJ1-3; D ambiguous. The CDR3 has 14 residues. Trimming shortened V by 10 bases and J by 0 bases, and 13 bases separated the two germline ends. The germline V gene has CDR1 SEHNR and CDR2 FQNEAQ (reference sequence). CDR3 in amino acids: CATPGGSSGNTIYF. DNA of the CDR3: TGTGCCACCCCCGGAGGGTCCTCTGGAAACACCATATATTTT.

This clonotype was recorded a few times. The chain couples TRBV7-6 to TRBJ1-1; D is undetermined. The CDR3 runs to 14 residues. Per the germline V gene, CDR1 is SGHVS and CDR2 is FNYEAQ. V was cut by 5 bases and J by 1 base, with 11 bases left in between. Here the CDR3 reads CASSEVAGNTEAFF. The CDR3 DNA sequence: TGTGCCAGCAGCGAAGTCGCGGGGAACACTGAAGCTTTCTTT.

This clonotype turned up a few times. J is TRBJ2-2 and V is TRBV12-5; no reliable D call. The CDR3 covers 16 residues. Germline assignment: CDR1 LGHNT and CDR2 FRNRAP. Deletions cut 0 bases from V and 2 bases from J, with 10 bases between. This chain's CDR3 is CASGLVVGPNTGELFF. CDR3 nucleotide sequence: TGTGCTAGTGGTTTGGTCGTGGGCCCCAACACCGGGGAGCTGTTTTTT. Full variable domain (remainder filled in from reference TRBV12-5 and TRBJ2-2): DARVTQTPRHKVTEMGQEVTMRCQPILGHNTVFWYRQTMMQGLELLAYFRNRAPLDDSGMPKDRFSAEMPDATLATLKIQPSEPRDSAVYFCASGLVVGPNTGELFFGEGSRLTVL.

This chain joins TRBV29-1 and TRBJ2-7, with TRBD2 matching 7 bases. The J segment lost 3 bases and the V segment lost 7 bases, leaving 9 bases of the junction unmatched. The length of the CDR3 is 13 residues. Germline loops: CDR1 SQVTM, CDR2 ANQGSEA. The CDR3 here is CSATGGKGYEQYF. The DNA for the CDR3 is TGCAGCGCCACCGGGGGGAAGGGCTACGAGCAGTACTTC.